This T cell receptor beta chain was captured by sequencing in a study of blood T cells in healthy people across ages. Broader study findings: There were more naive CD4+ cells and higher diversity in long-lived donors than in aged donors. CMV status of donors was unknown, possibly confounding expanded clonotype changes.

A second about 7 to 11 cycle PCR used barcoded and J-beta primers. Each CDR3 protein gets one entry after TCRdb re-called the 5' RACE reads with MiXCR. The table shows about 1.8 million distinct CDR3 sequences, with around half occurring only once. This clonotype was detected many times. Its matching antigen is unknown. The germline gene is not matched at one end of the junction; a read error may be the cause. This CDR3 is 12 amino acids long. Germline V gives CDR1 SGHTA, CDR2 FQGNSA. Each sample used at least 6.5 million PBMCs. Total RNA extracted from each sample amounted to at least 5.5 micrograms. The J gene is TRBJ2-5, the V gene TRBV7-2, with D uncertain. This receptor was taken from a woman between 35 and 50 years old in good health. The specimen was blood. The CDR3: CASSLAPGTQYF. In nucleotides, the CDR3 is TGTGCCAGCAGTTTAGCCCCCGGGACCCAGTACTTC.